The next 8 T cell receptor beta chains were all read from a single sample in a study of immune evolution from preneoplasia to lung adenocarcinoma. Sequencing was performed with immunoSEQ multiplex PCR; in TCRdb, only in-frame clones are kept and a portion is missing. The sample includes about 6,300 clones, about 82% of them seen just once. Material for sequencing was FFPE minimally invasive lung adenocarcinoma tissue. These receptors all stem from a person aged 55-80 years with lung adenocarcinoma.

CDR3 protein: CASSLGTLRDEQFF. DNA for the CDR3: TGCGCCAGCAGCCTAGGGACATTGAGGGATGAGCAGTTCTTC. The rearrangement uses TRBV5-1 and TRBJ2-1; the D gene is possibly TRBD1 (6 bases). V lost 4 bases and J lost 8, with 16 bases in between. Germline V gene sequence: CDR1 SGHRS, CDR2 YFSETQ. The CDR3 has 14 residues.

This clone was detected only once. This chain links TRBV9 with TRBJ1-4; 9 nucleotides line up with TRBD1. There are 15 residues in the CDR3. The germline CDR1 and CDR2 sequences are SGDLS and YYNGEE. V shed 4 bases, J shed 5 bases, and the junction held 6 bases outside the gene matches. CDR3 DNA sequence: TGTGCCAGCAGCCTACAGGGGGCGGCCAATGAAAAACTGTTTTTT. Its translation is CASSLQGAANEKLFF. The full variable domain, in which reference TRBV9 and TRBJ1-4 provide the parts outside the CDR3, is DSGVTQTPKHLITATGQRVTLRCSPRSGDLSVYWYQQSLDQGLQFLIQYYNGEERAKGNILERFSAQQFPDLHSELNLSSLELGDSALYFCASSLQGAANEKLFFGSGTQLSVL.

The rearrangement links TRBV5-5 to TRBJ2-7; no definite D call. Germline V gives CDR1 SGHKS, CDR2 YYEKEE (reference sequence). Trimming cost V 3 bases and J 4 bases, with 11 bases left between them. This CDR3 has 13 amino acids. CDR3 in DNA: TGTGCCAGCAGCTCCCAACTACCATACGAGCAGTACTTC. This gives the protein CASSSQLPYEQYF.

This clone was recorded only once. As DNA, the CDR3 is TGTGCCAGCAGCTTAGCGCTAGGGGCCTCTAAAGACACTGAAGCTTTCTTT. Its protein is CASSLALGASKDTEAFF. V usage is TRBV7-9 and J usage is TRBJ1-1; perhaps TRBD1 as D (5 bases). Between the trimmed V and J ends, which lost 0 bases and 3 bases, there was a span of 17 bases. The CDR3 consists of 17 residues. CDR1 and CDR2 (germline): SEHNR, FQNEAQ (reference sequence).

As DNA, the CDR3 is TGCGCCAGCAGCCACGTCGGGACTAGCGGGTACAATGAGCAGTTCTTC. Encoded protein: CASSHVGTSGYNEQFF. The chain joins TRBV5-1 to TRBJ2-1, with 12 positions matching TRBD2. The J segment lost 4 bases and the V segment lost 4 bases, leaving 6 bases of the junction unmatched. Germline-derived CDR1 and CDR2 are SGHRS and YFSETQ. This CDR3 has 16 amino acids.

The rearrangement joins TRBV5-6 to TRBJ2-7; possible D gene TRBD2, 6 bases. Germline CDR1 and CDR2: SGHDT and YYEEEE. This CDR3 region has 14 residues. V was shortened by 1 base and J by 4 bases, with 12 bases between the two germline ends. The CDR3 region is CASSLYGREYEQYF. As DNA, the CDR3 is TGTGCCAGCAGCTTGTACGGGAGAGAGTACGAGCAGTACTTC.

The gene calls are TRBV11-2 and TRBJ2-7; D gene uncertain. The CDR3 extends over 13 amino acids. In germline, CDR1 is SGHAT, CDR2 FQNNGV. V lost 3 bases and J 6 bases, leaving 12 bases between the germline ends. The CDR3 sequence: CASSFDWAGEQYF. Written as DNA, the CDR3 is TGTGCCAGCAGCTTCGACTGGGCTGGCGAGCAGTACTTC.

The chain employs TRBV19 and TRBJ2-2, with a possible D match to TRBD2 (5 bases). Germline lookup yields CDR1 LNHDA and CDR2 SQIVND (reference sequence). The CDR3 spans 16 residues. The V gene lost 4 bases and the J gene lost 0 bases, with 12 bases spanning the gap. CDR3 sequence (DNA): TGTGCCAGTAGTACCCTGGACTTCGCGAACACCGGGGAGCTGTTTTTT. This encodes CASSTLDFANTGELFF.